What follows describes a single TCR beta chain. Its antigen is unidentified. The investigators reverse transcribed all of the isolated RNA, so they sequenced expressed TCRB transcripts. Sequenced by immunoSEQ multiplex PCR; TCRdb stores in-frame clones only, minus some. The sample records about 190,000 clones, 6% to 9% being singletons. This sample was included in a study of beta chain features in type 1 diabetes. Broader study findings: Across all four CD4+ subsets, people with type 1 diabetes showed modestly shorter TCRB CDR3s. The naive, central memory and Treg TCRB repertoires of patients appeared to be more similar to one another than those of healthy donors.

Losses at the gene ends were 0 bases for V and 8 bases for J; bases not matched to a gene: 4. From germline, CDR1 is SGHAT and CDR2 FQNNGV. The CDR3 covers 15 residues. By way of CD45RO/CCR7/CD25/CD127/CD95/CD27, the CD4+ regulatory, stem cell-like memory, central memory and naive cells were sorted. The clonotype was recovered from a man younger than 35 with type 1 diabetes. The specimen was central memory CD4+ T cells from blood. The chain combines TRBV11-2 with TRBJ2-1; 10 bases fit TRBD2. The chain's CDR3 is CASSLEPSGGHEQFF. CDR3 sequence (DNA): TGTGCCAGCAGCTTAGAGCCTAGCGGGGGTCATGAGCAGTTCTTC. The full variable domain, completed using reference TRBV11-2 and TRBJ2-1, is EAGVAQSPRYKIIEKRQSVAFWCNPISGHATLYWYQQILGQGPKLLIQFQNNGVVDDSQLPKDRFSAERLKGVDSTLKIQPAKLEDSAVYLCASSLEPSGGHEQFFGPGTRLTVL.